This T cell receptor (beta chain) was documented in a study of blood T cell repertoires in COVID-19. Study at large: T cells, B-cell-depleted T cells, or PBMCs provided the cDNA or gDNA that served as material.

Using immunoSEQ multiplex PCR, the repertoire was profiled, and TCRdb retains in-frame clones only, with some absent. The sample lists 200,000 to 250,000 clones, around 87% occurring once. The CDR3 runs to 13 residues. Trimming took off 3 bases at V and 2 bases at J, with 10 bases between the two ends. The germline V gene encodes CDR1 SQVTM and CDR2 ANQGSEA. The rearrangement uses TRBV29-1 and TRBJ1-1; D is perhaps TRBD1 (6 bases). The receptor's source is an older woman with active or convalescent COVID-19. The sample consisted of peripheral blood. In nucleotides, the CDR3 is TGCAGCGTTGAGAGGGGGGGAAACACTGAAGCTTTCTTT. Protein product: CSVERGGNTEAFF.